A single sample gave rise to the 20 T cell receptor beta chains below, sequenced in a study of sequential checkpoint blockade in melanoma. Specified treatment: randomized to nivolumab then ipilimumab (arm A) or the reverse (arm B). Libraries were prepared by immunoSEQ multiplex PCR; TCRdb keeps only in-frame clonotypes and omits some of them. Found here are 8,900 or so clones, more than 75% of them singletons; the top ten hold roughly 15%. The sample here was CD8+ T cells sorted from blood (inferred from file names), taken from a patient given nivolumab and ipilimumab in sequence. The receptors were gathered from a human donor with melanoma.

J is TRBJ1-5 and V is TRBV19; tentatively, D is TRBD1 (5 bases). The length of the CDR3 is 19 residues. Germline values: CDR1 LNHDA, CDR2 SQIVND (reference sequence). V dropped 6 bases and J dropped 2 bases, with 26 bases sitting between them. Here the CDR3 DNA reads TGTGCCAGTAGAGATGGGTGGTCAGGGTTTAGGGATGGCAATCAGCCCCAGCATTTT. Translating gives CASRDGWSGFRDGNQPQHF.

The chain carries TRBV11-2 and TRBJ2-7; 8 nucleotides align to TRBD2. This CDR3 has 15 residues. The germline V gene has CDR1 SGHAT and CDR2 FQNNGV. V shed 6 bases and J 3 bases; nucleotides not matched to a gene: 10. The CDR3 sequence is CASSPGLGGLYEQYF. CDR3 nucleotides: TGTGCCAGCAGTCCGGGACTAGGGGGACTCTACGAGCAGTACTTC.

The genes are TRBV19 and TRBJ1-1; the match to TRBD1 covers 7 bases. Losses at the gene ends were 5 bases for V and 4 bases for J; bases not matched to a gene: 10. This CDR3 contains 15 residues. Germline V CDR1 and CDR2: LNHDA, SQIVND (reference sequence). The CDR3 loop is CASSSPQGLGTEAFF. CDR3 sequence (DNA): TGTGCCAGTAGTTCTCCACAGGGGTTGGGCACTGAAGCTTTCTTT.

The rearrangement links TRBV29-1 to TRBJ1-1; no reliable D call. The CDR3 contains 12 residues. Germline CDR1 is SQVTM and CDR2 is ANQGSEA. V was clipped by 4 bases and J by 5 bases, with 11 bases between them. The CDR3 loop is CSVVTAGTEAFF. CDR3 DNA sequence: TGCAGCGTTGTTACCGCGGGAACTGAAGCTTTCTTT.

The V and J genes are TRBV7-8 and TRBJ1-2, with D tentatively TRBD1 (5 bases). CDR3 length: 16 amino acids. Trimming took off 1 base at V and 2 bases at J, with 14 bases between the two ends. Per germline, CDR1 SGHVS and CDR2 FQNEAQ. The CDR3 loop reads CASSLVGGGQNYGYTF. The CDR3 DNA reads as TGTGCCAGCAGCTTAGTGGGGGGAGGACAAAACTATGGCTACACCTTC.

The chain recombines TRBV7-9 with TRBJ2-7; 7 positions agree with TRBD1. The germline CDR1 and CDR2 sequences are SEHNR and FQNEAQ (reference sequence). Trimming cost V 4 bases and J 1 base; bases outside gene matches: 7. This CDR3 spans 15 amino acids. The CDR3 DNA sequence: TGTGCCAGCAGCTCCCGGACAGGCAGATCCTACGAGCAGTACGTC. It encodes CASSSRTGRSYEQYV.

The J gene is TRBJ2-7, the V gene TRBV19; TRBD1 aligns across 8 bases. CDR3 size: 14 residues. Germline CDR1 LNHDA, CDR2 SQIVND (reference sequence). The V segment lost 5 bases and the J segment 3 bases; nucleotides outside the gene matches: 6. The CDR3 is CASSLGTGNYEQYF. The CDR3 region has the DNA TGTGCCAGTAGTCTCGGGACAGGAAACTACGAGCAGTACTTC. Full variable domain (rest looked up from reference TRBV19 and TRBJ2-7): DGGITQSPKYLFRKEGQNVTLSCEQNLNHDAMYWYRQDPGQGLRLIYYSQIVNDFQKGDIAEGYSVSREKKESFPLTVTSAQKNPTAFYLCASSLGTGNYEQYFGPGTRLTVT.

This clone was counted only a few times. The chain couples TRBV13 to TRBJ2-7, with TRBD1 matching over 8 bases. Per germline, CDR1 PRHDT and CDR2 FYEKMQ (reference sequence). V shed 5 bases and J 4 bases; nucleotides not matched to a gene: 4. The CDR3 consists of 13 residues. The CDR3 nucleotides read TGTGCCAGCAGCCCAACAGGGGGTTACGAGCAGTACGTC. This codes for CASSPTGGYEQYV.

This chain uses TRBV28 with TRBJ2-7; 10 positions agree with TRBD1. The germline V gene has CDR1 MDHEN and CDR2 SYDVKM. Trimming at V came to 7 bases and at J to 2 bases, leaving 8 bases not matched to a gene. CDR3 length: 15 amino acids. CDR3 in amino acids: CASIAWGQGTYEQYF. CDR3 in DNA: TGTGCCAGCATAGCCTGGGGACAGGGGACCTACGAGCAGTACTTC.

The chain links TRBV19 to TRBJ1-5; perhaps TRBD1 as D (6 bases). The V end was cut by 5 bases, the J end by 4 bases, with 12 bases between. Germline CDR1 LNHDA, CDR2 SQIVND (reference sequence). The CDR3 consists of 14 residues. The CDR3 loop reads CASSEGQKNQPQHF. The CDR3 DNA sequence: TGTGCCAGTAGTGAAGGACAGAAAAATCAGCCCCAGCATTTT.

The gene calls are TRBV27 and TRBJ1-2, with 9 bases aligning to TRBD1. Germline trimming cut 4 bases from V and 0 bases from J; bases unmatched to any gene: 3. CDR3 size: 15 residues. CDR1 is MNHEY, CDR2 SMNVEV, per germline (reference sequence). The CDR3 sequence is CASSWGTGSNYGYTF. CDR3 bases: TGTGCCAGCAGTTGGGGGACAGGGTCTAACTATGGCTACACCTTC.

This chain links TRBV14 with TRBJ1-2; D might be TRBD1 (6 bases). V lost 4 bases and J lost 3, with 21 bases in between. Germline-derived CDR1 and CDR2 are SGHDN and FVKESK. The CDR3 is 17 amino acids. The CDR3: CASSPSGEEGFYYGYTF. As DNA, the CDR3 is TGTGCCAGCAGCCCGTCAGGGGAAGAAGGTTTCTACTATGGCTACACCTTC.

CDR3 nucleotide sequence: TGCGCCAGCAGCCAAGCGGTATCAAGCAATCAGCCCCAGCATTTT. This translates into CASSQAVSSNQPQHF. This chain connects TRBV4-1 to TRBJ1-5; no clear D. The CDR3 has 15 amino acids. CDR1 is MGHRA and CDR2 is YSYEKL in the germline V gene. Trimming left V 1 base short and J 1 base short, with 8 bases between.

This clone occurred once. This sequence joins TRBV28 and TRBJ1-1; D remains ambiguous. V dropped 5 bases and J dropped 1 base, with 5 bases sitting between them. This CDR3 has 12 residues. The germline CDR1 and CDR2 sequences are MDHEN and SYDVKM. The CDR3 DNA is TGTGCCAGCAGTAGACAGAACACTGAAGCTTTCTTT. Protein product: CASSRQNTEAFF. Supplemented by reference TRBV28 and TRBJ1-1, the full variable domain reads DVKVTQSSRYLVKRTGEKVFLECVQDMDHENMFWYRQDPGLGLRLIYFSYDVKMKEKGDIPEGYSVSREKKERFSLILESASTNQTSMYLCASSRQNTEAFFGQGTRLTVV.

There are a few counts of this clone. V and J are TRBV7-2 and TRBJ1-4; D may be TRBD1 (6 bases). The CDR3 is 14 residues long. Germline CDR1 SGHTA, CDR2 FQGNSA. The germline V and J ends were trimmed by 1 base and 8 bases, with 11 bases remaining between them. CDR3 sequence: CASSLGDIHEKLFF. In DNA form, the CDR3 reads TGTGCCAGCAGCTTAGGGGACATACACGAAAAACTGTTTTTT. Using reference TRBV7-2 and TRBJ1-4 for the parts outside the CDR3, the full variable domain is GAGVSQSPSNKVTEKGKDVELRCDPISGHTALYWYRQSLGQGLEFLIYFQGNSAPDKSGLPSDRFSAERTGGSVSTLTIQRTQQEDSAVYLCASSLGDIHEKLFFGSGTQLSVL.

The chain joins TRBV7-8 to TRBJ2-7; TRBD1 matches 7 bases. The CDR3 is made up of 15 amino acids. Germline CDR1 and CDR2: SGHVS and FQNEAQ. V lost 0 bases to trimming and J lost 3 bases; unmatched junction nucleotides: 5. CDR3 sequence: CASSLAGTANYEQYF. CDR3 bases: TGTGCCAGCAGCTTAGCAGGGACAGCGAACTACGAGCAGTACTTC.

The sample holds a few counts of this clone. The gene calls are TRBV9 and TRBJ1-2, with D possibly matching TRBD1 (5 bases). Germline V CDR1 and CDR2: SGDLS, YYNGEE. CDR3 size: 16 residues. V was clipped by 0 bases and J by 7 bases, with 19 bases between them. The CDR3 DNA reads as TGTGCCAGCAGCGTAGATGGAGAGCCAGGGTCCTCTGGCTACACCTTC. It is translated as CASSVDGEPGSSGYTF.

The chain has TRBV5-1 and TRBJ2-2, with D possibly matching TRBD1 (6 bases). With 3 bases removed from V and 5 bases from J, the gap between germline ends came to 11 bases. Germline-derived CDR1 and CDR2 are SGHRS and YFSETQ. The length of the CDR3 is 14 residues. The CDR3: CASSWAGVTGELFF. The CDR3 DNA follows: TGCGCCAGCAGCTGGGCAGGGGTTACCGGGGAGCTGTTTTTT.

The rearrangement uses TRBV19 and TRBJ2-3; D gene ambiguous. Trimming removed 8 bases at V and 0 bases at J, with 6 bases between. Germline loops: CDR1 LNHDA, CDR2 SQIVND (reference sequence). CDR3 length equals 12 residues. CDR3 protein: CASSLSTDTQYF. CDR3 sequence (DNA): TGTGCCAGTTCCCTTAGCACAGATACGCAGTATTTT. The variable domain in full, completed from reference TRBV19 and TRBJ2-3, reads DGGITQSPKYLFRKEGQNVTLSCEQNLNHDAMYWYRQDPGQGLRLIYYSQIVNDFQKGDIAEGYSVSREKKESFPLTVTSAQKNPTAFYLCASSLSTDTQYFGPGTRLTVL.

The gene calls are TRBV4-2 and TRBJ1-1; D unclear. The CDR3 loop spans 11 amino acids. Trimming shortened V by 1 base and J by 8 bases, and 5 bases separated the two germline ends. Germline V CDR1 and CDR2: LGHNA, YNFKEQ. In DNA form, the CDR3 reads TGTGCCAGCAGCCAAGGCGCAGAAGCTTTCTTT. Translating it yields CASSQGAEAFF.